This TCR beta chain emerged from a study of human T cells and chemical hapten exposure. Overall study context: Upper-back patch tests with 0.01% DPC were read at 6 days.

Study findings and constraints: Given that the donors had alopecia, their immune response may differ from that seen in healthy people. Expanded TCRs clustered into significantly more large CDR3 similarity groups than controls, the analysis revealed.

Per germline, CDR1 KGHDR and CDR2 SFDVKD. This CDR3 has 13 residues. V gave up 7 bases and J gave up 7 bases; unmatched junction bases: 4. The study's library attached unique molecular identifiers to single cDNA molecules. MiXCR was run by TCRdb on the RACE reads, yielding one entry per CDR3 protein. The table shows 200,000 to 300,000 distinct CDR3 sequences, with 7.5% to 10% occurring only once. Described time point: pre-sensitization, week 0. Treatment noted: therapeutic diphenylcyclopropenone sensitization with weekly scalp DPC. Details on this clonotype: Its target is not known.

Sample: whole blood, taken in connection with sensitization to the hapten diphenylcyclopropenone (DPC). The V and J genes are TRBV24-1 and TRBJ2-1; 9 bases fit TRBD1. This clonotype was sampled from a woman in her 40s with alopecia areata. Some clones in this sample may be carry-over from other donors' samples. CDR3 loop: CATSRQGGNEQFF. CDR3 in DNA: TGTGCCACCAGCCGACAGGGGGGGAATGAGCAGTTCTTC.